Presented here are 26 T cell receptor beta chains from one specimen sequenced in a study of cytomegalovirus exposure and HLA in healthy donors. 13 Jbeta primers and 60 Vbeta primers were used for the PCR. The table came from immunoSEQ multiplex PCR; TCRdb's copy has only in-frame clones and leaves some out. This sample has roughly 80,000 clones, with around 80% found just once. The sequenced sample consisted of PBMCs. These receptors all come from a man aged 50-60 years in good health and CMV-seropositive.

This chain uses TRBV4-1 with TRBJ2-5; tentative D call: TRBD1 (6 bases). The CDR3 is made up of 16 amino acids. Germline values: CDR1 MGHRA, CDR2 YSYEKL. Trimming left V 2 bases short and J 1 base short, with 14 bases between. CDR3 amino acids: CASSQKGGTFQETQYF. The CDR3 nucleotides read TGCGCCAGCAGCCAAAAAGGTGGGACATTCCAAGAGACCCAGTACTTC.

In this sample, this clone turned up once. This chain uses TRBV7-3 with TRBJ1-1; possibly TRBD1 for D (6 bases). The germline CDR1 and CDR2 sequences are SGHTA and FQGTGA. This CDR3 region has 14 residues. Deletions cut 3 bases from V and 4 bases from J, with 12 bases between. The CDR3 here is CASSLAGVSTEAFF. The CDR3 coding sequence is TGTGCCAGCAGCTTGGCAGGGGTCAGCACTGAAGCTTTCTTT.

The chain is built from TRBV5-4 and TRBJ2-1; maybe TRBD1 (6 bases). From germline, CDR1 is SGHNT and CDR2 YYREEE (reference sequence). This CDR3 has 13 amino acids. With 7 bases removed from V and 8 bases from J, the gap between germline ends came to 16 bases. CDR3 DNA: TGTGCCAGCCTATTCAGGGGTAGGGATGAGCAGTTCTTC. Protein product: CASLFRGRDEQFF.

The chain joins TRBV19 to TRBJ2-1, with D perhaps TRBD1 (6 bases). CDR3 size: 15 residues. Per germline, CDR1 LNHDA and CDR2 SQIVND (reference sequence). Trimming took 6 bases from V and 3 from J, leaving 15 bases between them. The CDR3 DNA is TGTGCCAGTAGGAAACAGGGTCAGGTCTACAATGAGCAGTTCTTC. It translates to CASRKQGQVYNEQFF.

The chain joins TRBV11-3 to TRBJ2-3, with a possible D match to TRBD1 (5 bases). The V and J ends lost 6 bases and 5 bases respectively, with 6 bases between them. CDR3 length: 11 residues. Germline assignment: CDR1 SGHNT and CDR2 YENEEA. The CDR3 bases are TGTGCCAGCAGTAGGGGAGATACGCAGTATTTT. This codes for CASSRGDTQYF.

The CDR3 sequence: CASSPQRGSSYEQYF. The CDR3 DNA sequence: TGTGCCAGCAGCCCCCAGCGGGGGAGCTCCTACGAGCAGTACTTC. The chain joins TRBV7-3 to TRBJ2-5; 8 bases line up with TRBD2. The J call may be mistaken, given a closer DNA end match to TRBJ2-7. The CDR3 runs 15 residues. CDR1 is SGHTA, CDR2 FQGTGA, per germline.

V usage is TRBV7-3 and J usage is TRBJ2-1; 13 bases align to TRBD2. The CDR3 has 15 amino acids. V gave up 7 bases and J gave up 6 bases; unmatched junction bases: 6. Germline V gene sequence: CDR1 SGHTA, CDR2 FQGTGA. The CDR3 sequence is CASNLGLAGTNEQFF. CDR3 nucleotide sequence: TGTGCCAGCAACCTGGGACTAGCGGGGACCAATGAGCAGTTCTTC.

The V gene is TRBV5-6, the J gene TRBJ1-6; a weak D match, TRBD1 (6 bases). This CDR3 contains 16 residues. V was trimmed by 3 bases and J by 5 bases, leaving 15 bases between them. The germline CDR1 and CDR2 sequences are SGHDT and YYEEEE. The CDR3 DNA reads TGTGCCAGCAGCTCGACCAGGGGTACACATAATTCACCCCTCCACTTT. It encodes CASSSTRGTHNSPLHF.

The chain combines TRBV14 with TRBJ2-1; tentatively, D is TRBD1 (6 bases). The CDR3 is made up of 17 amino acids. Trimming took off 6 bases at V and 4 bases at J, with 22 bases between the two ends. Germline loops: CDR1 SGHDN, CDR2 FVKESK. This CDR3 is CASSTKRGTPWYNEQFF. The CDR3 DNA is TGTGCCAGCAGTACTAAGAGGGGGACACCGTGGTACAATGAGCAGTTCTTC.

Regarding this clone: The sample holds other DNA sequences that translate to the same CDR3. This sequence joins TRBV27 and TRBJ2-5; perhaps TRBD2 as D (5 bases). CDR3 length equals 11 residues. Germline CDR1 and CDR2: MNHEY and SMNVEV (reference sequence). Trimming removed 5 bases from V and 4 bases from J, with 5 bases in between. This CDR3 reads CASSRGETQYF. The DNA for the CDR3 is TGTGCCAGCAGTCGGGGAGAGACCCAGTACTTC.

This clone came up once. The chain carries TRBV11-2 and TRBJ2-1; 7 nucleotides agree with TRBD1. This CDR3 region has 15 residues. Germline V gene data show CDR1 as SGHAT and CDR2 as FQNNGV. The V segment lost 3 bases and the J segment 4 bases; nucleotides outside the gene matches: 6. For the CDR3, the DNA is TGTGCCAGCAGCTTCCGACAGGGCGAGTACAATGAGCAGTTCTTC. Its translation is CASSFRQGEYNEQFF.

This chain uses TRBV30 with TRBJ2-2; 7 bases fit TRBD1. The CDR3 runs 15 residues. Looked up from germline, CDR1 is GTSNPN and CDR2 is SVGIG (reference sequence). The ends lost 0 bases at V and 4 bases at J; junction bases unmatched: 5. CDR3: CAWSVDRDGTGELFF. CDR3 coding DNA: TGTGCCTGGAGTGTAGACAGGGATGGCACCGGGGAGCTGTTTTTT. Full variable domain (outside the CDR3, taken from reference TRBV30 and TRBJ2-2): SQTIHQWPATLVQPVGSPLSLECTVEGTSNPNLYWYRQAAGRGLQLLFYSVGIGQISSEVPQNLSASRPQDRQFILSSKKLLLSDSGFYLCAWSVDRDGTGELFFGEGSRLTVL.

The V gene is TRBV19, the J gene TRBJ1-5; TRBD1 matches at 7 bases. This CDR3 has 14 residues. Trimming cost V 1 base and J 5 bases; bases outside gene matches: 2. The germline V gene has CDR1 LNHDA and CDR2 SQIVND (reference sequence). CDR3 sequence (DNA): TGTGCCAGTAGTATAGGACAGGGCGATCAGCCCCAGCATTTT. Translating gives CASSIGQGDQPQHF.

This rearrangement joins TRBV19 to TRBJ1-2, with unresolved D. Per germline, CDR1 LNHDA and CDR2 SQIVND (reference sequence). Trimming removed 3 bases from V and 2 bases from J, with 4 bases in between. The CDR3 has 12 residues. The CDR3 protein is CASSIRNYGYTF. The CDR3 coding sequence is TGTGCCAGTAGTATTCGGAACTATGGCTACACCTTC.

The J gene is TRBJ2-2, the V gene TRBV7-6; 9 nucleotides align to TRBD2. The ends lost 4 bases at V and 6 bases at J; junction bases unmatched: 12. The CDR3 covers 17 residues. Germline CDR1 and CDR2: SGHVS and FNYEAQ. CDR3 nucleotides: TGTGCCAGCAGCTCAGCGCAGGGCGGGAGGGCCCCCGGGGAGCTGTTTTTT. This translates into CASSSAQGGRAPGELFF.

The chain combines TRBV18 with TRBJ2-5; 9 nucleotides line up with TRBD1. CDR1 is KGHSH and CDR2 is LQKENI in the germline V gene. V lost 5 bases, J lost 5 bases, and 3 bases stayed unmatched. The CDR3 totals 13 residues. The CDR3 nucleotides are TGTGCCAGCTCATCAGGACAGGGGGAGACCCAGTACTTC. This codes for CASSSGQGETQYF.

This chain connects TRBV7-3 to TRBJ2-5, with TRBD2 as a possible D gene (5 bases). Germline assignment: CDR1 SGHTA and CDR2 FQGTGA. V was clipped by 2 bases and J by 4 bases, with 11 bases between them. The CDR3 is made up of 14 amino acids. The chain's CDR3 is CASSLVPTIETQYF. As DNA, the CDR3 is TGTGCCAGCAGCTTAGTCCCGACTATAGAGACCCAGTACTTC.

The V and J genes are TRBV19 and TRBJ2-5; D is uncertain. The CDR3 totals 14 residues. CDR1 and CDR2 (germline): LNHDA, SQIVND (reference sequence). V was clipped by 3 bases and J by 5 bases, with 13 bases between them. The CDR3 spells CASSISSLEETQYF. The CDR3 DNA sequence: TGTGCCAGTAGTATTTCTTCCCTAGAGGAGACCCAGTACTTC.

This chain connects TRBV25-1 to TRBJ2-3, with a tentative D call TRBD1 (6 bases). V lost 7 bases to trimming and J lost 4 bases, with 9 bases between them. Germline CDR1 is MGHDK and CDR2 is SYGVNS. The CDR3 spans 12 residues. The CDR3 DNA follows: TGTGCCAGCATGGCAGGGGCAGATACGCAGTATTTT. Residues: CASMAGADTQYF.

V is TRBV11-3 and J is TRBJ1-2; the match to TRBD1 covers 10 bases. V was clipped by 4 bases and J by 10 bases; unmatched bases: 9. Germline CDR1 reads SGHNT; CDR2 reads YENEEA. CDR3 size: 14 residues. CDR3 sequence: CASSSTGTGVVYTF. The CDR3 DNA is TGTGCCAGCAGCTCAACCGGGACAGGGGTCGTCTACACCTTC.

This clone was counted a few times. The gene calls are TRBV7-9 and TRBJ2-7, with a possible D match to TRBD1 (5 bases). The CDR3 length is 14 residues. The germline CDR1 and CDR2 sequences are SEHNR and FQNEAQ (reference sequence). Trimming cost V 5 bases and J 2 bases, with 13 bases left between them. The CDR3 sequence is CASSRTGGTYEQYF. The CDR3 coding sequence is TGTGCCAGCAGCCGCACAGGTGGAACCTACGAGCAGTACTTC.

The genes are TRBV19 and TRBJ1-1; D call uncertain. CDR1 and CDR2 from the germline V gene are LNHDA and SQIVND (reference sequence). This CDR3 is 16 amino acids long. Trimming removed 1 base from V and 1 base from J, with 13 bases in between. CDR3 in DNA: TGTGCCAGTAGTATAGTGGGAGGCCAAGCGAACACTGAAGCTTTCTTT. This codes for CASSIVGGQANTEAFF.

CDR3 coding DNA: TGCAGTGCTGCAAAACTGGTCCAGTACTTC. Translating gives CSAAKLVQYF. The genes are TRBV20-1 and TRBJ2-5; no clear D. V lost 5 bases and J lost 10, with 11 bases in between. There are 10 residues in the CDR3. Per germline, CDR1 DFQATT and CDR2 SNEGSKA (reference sequence).

The chain has TRBV7-3 and TRBJ2-3; 9 nucleotides line up with TRBD2. Per germline, CDR1 SGHTA and CDR2 FQGTGA. V was pared by 5 bases and J by 2 bases, with 5 bases of the junction left unmatched. The CDR3 is 15 amino acids. The CDR3 region is CASSQREAPTDTQYF. As DNA, the CDR3 is TGTGCCAGCAGCCAGCGGGAGGCCCCCACAGATACGCAGTATTTT.

J is TRBJ2-5 and V is TRBV30, with TRBD2 identical over 8 bases. This CDR3 is built from 12 residues. Germline CDR1 reads GTSNPN; CDR2 reads SVGIG (reference sequence). The V gene end was trimmed by 7 bases and the J gene end by 1 base; junction bases not matched to a gene: 2. The CDR3 bases are TGTGCCTTCGGGACTAGCCAAGAGACCCAGTACTTC. Encoded protein: CAFGTSQETQYF.

In DNA form, the CDR3 reads TGTGCCAGCAGTTTCGCGGACTTGACAACCGGTACGCAGTATTTT. Encoded protein: CASSFADLTTGTQYF. The chain combines TRBV27 with TRBJ2-3; tentatively, D is TRBD2 (5 bases). The CDR3 spans 15 residues. Trimming took 3 bases from V and 8 from J, leaving 18 bases between them. Germline V gene sequence: CDR1 MNHEY, CDR2 SMNVEV (reference sequence).